One and the same sample provided the 12 T cell receptor beta chains below, sequenced in a study of blood T cell repertoires in COVID-19. Using immunoSEQ multiplex PCR, the repertoire was profiled, and TCRdb retains in-frame clones only, with some absent. The sample lists 35,000 to 40,000 clones; approximately 74% were seen once. The source material was peripheral blood. The source is a man between 65 and 85 years old with COVID-19, enrolled during active disease.

This clone was counted only a few times. The chain is built from TRBV27 and TRBJ1-6; 11 bases are a match to TRBD1. The CDR3 totals 13 residues. V lost 8 bases, J lost 10 bases, and 4 bases stayed unmatched. The germline gives CDR1 MNHEY, CDR2 SMNVEV (reference sequence). Written as DNA, the CDR3 is TGTGCCAGCGGACAGGGGGCGGGGTCACCCCTCCACTTT. The encoded protein is CASGQGAGSPLHF.

This chain connects TRBV9 to TRBJ1-6; D is undetermined. The V gene's germline CDR1 is SGDLS and CDR2 YYNGEE. Trimming stripped 4 bases from V and 4 bases from J, with 9 bases between. This CDR3 comprises 14 residues. The DNA for the CDR3 is TGTGCCAGCAGCCCAAGTCGGTATAATTCACCCCTCCACTTT. It yields the protein CASSPSRYNSPLHF.

This chain connects TRBV9 to TRBJ2-1; the match to TRBD2 covers 13 bases. Germline trimming cut 3 bases from V and 5 bases from J; bases unmatched to any gene: 5. The germline V gene has CDR1 SGDLS and CDR2 YYNGEE. There are 16 residues in the CDR3. This chain's CDR3 is CASSASTSGGNNEQFF. For the CDR3, the DNA is TGTGCCAGCAGCGCCTCGACTAGCGGGGGGAACAATGAGCAGTTCTTC.

The chain has TRBV12-3 or TRBV12-4 and TRBJ2-3; perhaps TRBD2 as D (5 bases). The V gene lost 7 bases and the J gene lost 3 bases, with 11 bases spanning the gap. CDR3 length: 13 amino acids. The CDR3 reads CASKLPGTDTQYF. For the CDR3, the DNA is TGTGCCAGCAAGCTCCCGGGGACAGATACGCAGTATTTT.

The chain joins TRBV4-1 to TRBJ2-7; D is undetermined. V shed 3 bases and J shed 3 bases, with 3 bases lying between them. This CDR3 contains 11 residues. Germline V gene lookup returns CDR1 MGHRA and CDR2 YSYEKL. The CDR3 bases are TGCGCCAGCAGCCAGAGCTACGAGCAGTACTTC. Amino acid sequence: CASSQSYEQYF.

V gene TRBV6-6 combines with J gene TRBJ2-7, with TRBD1 as a possible D gene (6 bases). This CDR3 contains 13 residues. The V gene lost 2 bases and the J gene lost 4 bases, with 9 bases spanning the gap. Per the germline V gene, CDR1 is MNHNY and CDR2 is SVGAGI (reference sequence). The CDR3 DNA follows: TGTGCCAGCAGTTACATACAGGGTTACGAGCAGTACTTC. It is translated as CASSYIQGYEQYF.

This sequence joins TRBV3-1 (or the pseudogene TRBV3-2) and TRBJ2-1; D not resolved. V was cut by 8 bases and J by 3 bases, with 17 bases left in between. The germline V gene has CDR1 LGHDT and CDR2 YNNKEL (reference sequence). The CDR3 runs 15 residues. The CDR3 nucleotides are TGTGCCAGCGCAGCATCAGATACGGGCTACAATGAGCAGTTCTTC. Encoded protein: CASAASDTGYNEQFF.

This clone was picked up many times. This chain links TRBV27 with TRBJ1-1; TRBD1 agrees at 7 bases. The germline CDR1 and CDR2 sequences are MNHEY and SMNVEV (reference sequence). This CDR3 comprises 14 residues. J gave up 1 base and V 5 bases, and 4 bases lay outside the gene matches. CDR3 protein: CASSRTGANTEAFF. CDR3 DNA sequence: TGTGCCAGCAGTCGGACAGGAGCGAACACTGAAGCTTTCTTT.

CDR3 in DNA: TGTGCCAGCAGCTTAGAGAGGAACACTGAAGCTTTCTTT. Translating it yields CASSLERNTEAFF. The gene calls are TRBV11-2 and TRBJ1-1, with D uncertain. The V end lost 0 bases, the J end lost 1 base, and 3 bases lay between the germline ends. This CDR3 has 13 residues. Germline assignment: CDR1 SGHAT and CDR2 FQNNGV. Using reference TRBV11-2 and TRBJ1-1 for the parts outside the CDR3, the full variable domain is EAGVAQSPRYKIIEKRQSVAFWCNPISGHATLYWYQQILGQGPKLLIQFQNNGVVDDSQLPKDRFSAERLKGVDSTLKIQPAKLEDSAVYLCASSLERNTEAFFGQGTRLTVV.

V usage is TRBV10-3 and J usage is TRBJ1-2; D is undetermined. The germline V gene encodes CDR1 ENHRY and CDR2 SYGVKD. The CDR3 has 13 residues. V gave up 5 bases and J gave up 8 bases, with 15 bases separating them. The CDR3 coding sequence is TGTGCCATCAGTTTCGGCCCCGAGGAGGGCTACACCTTC. It yields the protein CAISFGPEEGYTF.

The chain is built from TRBV5-1 and TRBJ1-5; 10 bases agree with TRBD1. The J segment lost 5 bases and the V segment lost 4 bases, leaving 3 bases of the junction unmatched. CDR3 length equals 14 residues. Germline V CDR1 and CDR2: SGHRS, YFSETQ. DNA for the CDR3: TGCGCCAGCAGCCCTGGGACAGGGGATCAGCCCCAGCATTTT. Translating it yields CASSPGTGDQPQHF.

The chain couples TRBV6-2 or TRBV6-3 to TRBJ1-1; D unclear. Trimming cost V 2 bases and J 6 bases, with 10 bases left between them. The CDR3 runs 13 residues. From germline, CDR1 is MNHEY and CDR2 SVGEGT. The CDR3 DNA follows: TGTGCCAGCAGTTACCGGGGTTGGGCTGAAGCTTTCTTT. It is translated as CASSYRGWAEAFF.